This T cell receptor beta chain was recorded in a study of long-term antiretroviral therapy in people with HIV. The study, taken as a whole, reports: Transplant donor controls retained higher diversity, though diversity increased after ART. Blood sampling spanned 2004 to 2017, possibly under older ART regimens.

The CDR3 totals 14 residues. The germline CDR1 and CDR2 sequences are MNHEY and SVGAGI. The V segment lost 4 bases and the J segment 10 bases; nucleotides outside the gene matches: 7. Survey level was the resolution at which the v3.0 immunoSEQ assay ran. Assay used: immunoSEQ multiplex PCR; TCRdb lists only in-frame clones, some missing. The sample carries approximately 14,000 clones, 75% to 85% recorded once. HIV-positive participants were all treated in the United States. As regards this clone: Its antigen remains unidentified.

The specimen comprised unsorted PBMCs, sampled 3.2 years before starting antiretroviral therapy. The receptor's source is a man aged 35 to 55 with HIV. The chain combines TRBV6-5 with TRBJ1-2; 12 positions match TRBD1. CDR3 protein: CASSSAGTGGHYTF. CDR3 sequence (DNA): TGTGCCAGCAGTTCAGCGGGGACAGGGGGCCACTACACCTTC.